The TCR beta chain described here comes from a study of OX40 agonist ivuxolimab in advanced cancers. Germline CDR1 is GTSNPN and CDR2 is SVGIG (reference sequence). Trimming cost V 3 bases and J 4 bases; bases outside gene matches: 3. The length of the CDR3 is 13 residues. The assay was immunoSEQ multiplex PCR, and TCRdb's table has in-frame clones only and misses some. In the table there are 65,000 to 75,000 clones, 89% of which are singletons. A remark on this clone: Its antigen is not identified.

If patients had autoimmune disease history or systemic immunosuppression, they were excluded. The study, taken as a whole, reports: Some nonresponders additionally presented with little normalized T-cell clonal expansion. Those patients achieving a partial response at 0.1-3.0 mg/kg showed among the lowest clonal expansion. Determination of antigen specificity was not performed for the expanded peripheral T cells.

The sequence was obtained from an adult with an advanced solid tumor such as melanoma, head and neck, liver or kidney cancer. The specimen comprised CD4+ or CD8+ T cells sorted from blood, sampled in a trial of the OX40 agonist ivuxolimab. The rearrangement joins TRBV30 to TRBJ2-7; 10 bases map to TRBD1. The DNA for the CDR3 is TGTGCCTGGAGGACAGGGGGCAGGTACGAGCAGTACTTC. Translating gives CAWRTGGRYEQYF.